The present T cell receptor beta chain was sequenced within a study of blood T cell repertoires in COVID-19. Study-level information: Donors in the United States, Italy and Spain gave samples during acute or convalescent COVID-19.

Enrollment of patients from Seattle took place during active infection, with longitudinal follow-up. This CDR3 has 16 amino acids. The V end lost 3 bases, the J end lost 0 bases, and 15 bases lay between the germline ends. The germline V gene encodes CDR1 GTSNPN and CDR2 SVGIG (reference sequence). Original methodology: Estimation of nucleated cell counts relied on the amplification of reference gene primers. The data were produced by immunoSEQ multiplex PCR, yet TCRdb's version contains in-frame clones alone and is incomplete. D and trimming come from the DNA, and the V and J calls and clone size come from that table. Among 430,000 or so clones listed, roughly 90% were seen once.

V and J are TRBV30 and TRBJ1-5; maybe TRBD1 (5 bases). Sequenced sample: peripheral blood. This clonotype was obtained from a man between 18 and 29 years old with COVID-19, enrolled during active disease. The CDR3: CAWSEMTVYSNQPQHF. The CDR3 DNA reads as TGTGCCTGGAGCGAAATGACAGTATATAGCAATCAGCCCCAGCATTTT.